This passage covers 4 T cell receptor beta chains from one sample sequenced in a study of CD8+ T cells in alopecia areata. Treatment described: oral pan-JAK inhibitor, 5-10 mg twice daily. Isolated RNA was reverse transcribed into cDNA used as the sequencing template. Method: immunoSEQ multiplex PCR; TCRdb's copy keeps in-frame clones and lacks some. Of about 120,000 clones listed, 53% were seen once; the top ten hold just over 0.45%. The starting material was CD4+ T cells sorted from blood, obtained at week 4, from a patient treated with tofacitinib. All receptors derive from a human donor with alopecia areata.

The chain uses TRBV2 and TRBJ1-5, with D possibly being TRBD1 (5 bases). Per the germline V gene, CDR1 is SNHLY and CDR2 is FYNNEI. The CDR3 contains 13 residues. Trimming took off 5 bases at V and 4 bases at J, with 9 bases between the two ends. The CDR3 reads CASSPEGNQPQHF. The DNA of the CDR3 is TGTGCCAGCAGTCCCGAGGGGAATCAGCCCCAGCATTTT.

This sequence joins TRBV2 and TRBJ2-6; TRBD1 is a possible D gene (6 bases). The V gene lost 8 bases and the J gene lost 3 bases, with 23 bases spanning the gap. CDR1 and CDR2 from the germline V gene are SNHLY and FYNNEI. The CDR3 is made up of 18 amino acids. CDR3 region: CASHSPDRSTGGANVLTF. The DNA of the CDR3 is TGTGCCAGCCACTCTCCAGACAGGTCAACTGGTGGGGCCAACGTCCTGACTTTC. The full variable domain, in which reference TRBV2 and TRBJ2-6 provide the parts outside the CDR3, is EPEVTQTPSHQVTQMGQEVILRCVPISNHLYFYWYRQILGQKVEFLVSFYNNEISEKSEIFDDQFSVERPDGSNFTLKIRSTKLEDSAMYFCASHSPDRSTGGANVLTFGAGSRLTVL.

The rearrangement joins TRBV30 to TRBJ1-5; 11 nucleotides agree with TRBD1. Trimming cost V 4 bases and J 5 bases; bases outside gene matches: 4. The germline V gene encodes CDR1 GTSNPN and CDR2 SVGIG (reference sequence). CDR3 length: 14 amino acids. The CDR3 is CAWTADRGHQPQHF. In DNA, the CDR3 is TGTGCCTGGACCGCGGACAGGGGGCATCAGCCCCAGCATTTT. Filled out from reference TRBV30 and TRBJ1-5, the complete variable domain reads SQTIHQWPATLVQPVGSPLSLECTVEGTSNPNLYWYRQAAGRGLQLLFYSVGIGQISSEVPQNLSASRPQDRQFILSSKKLLLSDSGFYLCAWTADRGHQPQHFGDGTRLSIL.

The rearrangement uses TRBV30 and TRBJ1-1; the D gene is possibly TRBD1 (6 bases). The CDR3 runs 13 residues. Per the germline V gene, CDR1 is GTSNPN and CDR2 is SVGIG (reference sequence). V dropped 8 bases and J dropped 4 bases, with 17 bases sitting between them. The CDR3 DNA is TGTGCCCAAGGAGGGGGGTTGAGCACTGAAGCTTTCTTT. This translates into CAQGGGLSTEAFF.